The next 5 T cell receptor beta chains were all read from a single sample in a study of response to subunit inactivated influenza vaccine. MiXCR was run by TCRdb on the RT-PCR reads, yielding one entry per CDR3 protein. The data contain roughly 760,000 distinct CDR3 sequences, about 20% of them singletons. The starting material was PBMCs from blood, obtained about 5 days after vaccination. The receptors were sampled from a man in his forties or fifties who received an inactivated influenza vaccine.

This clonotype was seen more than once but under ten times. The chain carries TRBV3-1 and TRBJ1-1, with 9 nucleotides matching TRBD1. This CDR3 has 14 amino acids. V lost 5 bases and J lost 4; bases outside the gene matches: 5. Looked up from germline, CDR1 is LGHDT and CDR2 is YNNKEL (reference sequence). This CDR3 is CASSYGTGSTEAFF. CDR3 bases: TGTGCCAGCAGCTACGGGACAGGGTCCACTGAAGCTTTCTTT. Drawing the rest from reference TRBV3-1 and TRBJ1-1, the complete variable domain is DTAVSQTPKYLVTQMGNDKSIKCEQNLGHDTMYWYKQDSKKFLKIMFSYNNKELIINETVPNRFSPKSPDKAHLNLHINSLELGDSAVYFCASSYGTGSTEAFFGQGTRLTVV.

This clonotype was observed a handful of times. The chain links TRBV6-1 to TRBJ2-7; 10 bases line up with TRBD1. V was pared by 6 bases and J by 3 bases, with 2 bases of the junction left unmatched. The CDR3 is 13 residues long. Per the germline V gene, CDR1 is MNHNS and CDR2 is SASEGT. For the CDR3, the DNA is TGTGCCAGCAGGACAGGGGGCTTCTACGAGCAGTACTTC. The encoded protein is CASRTGGFYEQYF.

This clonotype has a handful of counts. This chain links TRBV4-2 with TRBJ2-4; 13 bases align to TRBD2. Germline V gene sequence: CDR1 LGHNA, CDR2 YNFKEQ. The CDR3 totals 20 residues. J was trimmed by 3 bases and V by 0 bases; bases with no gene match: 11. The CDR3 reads CASSQDLAGLAGFGKNIQYF. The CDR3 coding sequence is TGTGCCAGCAGCCAAGATCTTGCGGGACTAGCGGGATTCGGCAAAAACATTCAGTACTTC.

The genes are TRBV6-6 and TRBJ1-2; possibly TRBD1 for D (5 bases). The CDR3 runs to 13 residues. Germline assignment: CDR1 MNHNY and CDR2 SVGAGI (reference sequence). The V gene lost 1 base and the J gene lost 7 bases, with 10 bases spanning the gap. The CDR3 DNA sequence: TGTGCCAGCAGTTACTTCGGGGGTGGTGGCTACACCTTC. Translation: CASSYFGGGGYTF.

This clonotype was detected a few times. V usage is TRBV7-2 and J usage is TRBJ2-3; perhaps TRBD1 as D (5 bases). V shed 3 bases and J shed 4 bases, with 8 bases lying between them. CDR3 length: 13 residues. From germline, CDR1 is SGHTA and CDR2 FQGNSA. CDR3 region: CASSFTRADTQYF. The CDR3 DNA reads TGTGCCAGCAGCTTCACCAGGGCAGATACGCAGTATTTT.